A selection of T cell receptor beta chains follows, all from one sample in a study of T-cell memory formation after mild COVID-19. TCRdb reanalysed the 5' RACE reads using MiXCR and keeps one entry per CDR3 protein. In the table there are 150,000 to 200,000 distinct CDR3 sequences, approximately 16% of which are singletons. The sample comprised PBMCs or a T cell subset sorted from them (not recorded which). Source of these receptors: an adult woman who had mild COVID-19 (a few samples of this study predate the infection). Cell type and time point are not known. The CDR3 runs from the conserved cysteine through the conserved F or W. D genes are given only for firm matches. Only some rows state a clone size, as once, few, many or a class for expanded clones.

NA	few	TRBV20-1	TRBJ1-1	CSARDRVTGSPEAFF	TGCAGTGCTAGAGATAGGGTTACAGGGTCCCCTGAAGCTTTCTTT
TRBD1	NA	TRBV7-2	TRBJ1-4	CASSPQGTATNEKLFF	TGTGCCAGCAGCCCACAGGGGACCGCAACTAATGAAAAACTGTTTTTT
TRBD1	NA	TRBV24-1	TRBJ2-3	CATSVVGGTQYF	TGTGCCACCAGTGTAGTAGGGGGCACGCAGTATTTT
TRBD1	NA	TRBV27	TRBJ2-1	CASRRDRGTYNEQFF	TGTGCCAGCCGAAGAGACAGGGGCACCTACAATGAGCAGTTCTTC
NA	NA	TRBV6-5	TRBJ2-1	CASTGRHNEQFF	TGTGCCAGCACGGGGCGCCACAATGAGCAGTTCTTC
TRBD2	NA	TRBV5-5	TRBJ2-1	CASSLVASGGGEQFF	TGTGCCAGCAGCTTGGTTGCTAGCGGGGGAGGGGAGCAGTTCTTC
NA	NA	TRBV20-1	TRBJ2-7	CSARAILGTYEQYF	TGCAGTGCTAGGGCCATTCTAGGGACCTACGAGCAGTACTTC
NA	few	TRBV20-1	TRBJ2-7	CSVSKGRYEQYF	TGCAGTGTTTCGAAGGGTCGGTACGAGCAGTACTTC
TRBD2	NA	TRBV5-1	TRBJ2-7	CASSRSSGGSYEQYF	TGCGCCAGCAGCCGCTCTTCGGGGGGGTCCTACGAGCAGTACTTC
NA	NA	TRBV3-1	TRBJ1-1	CASSQGPGAGNTEAFF	TGTGCCAGCAGCCAAGGGCCGGGGGCTGGGAACACTGAAGCTTTCTTT
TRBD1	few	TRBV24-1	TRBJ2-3	CATSRDSNTQYF	TGTGCCACCTCCCGGGACAGCAATACGCAGTATTTT
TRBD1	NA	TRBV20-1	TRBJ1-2	CSAPGTGGVGGYTF	TGCAGTGCTCCCGGGACAGGGGGGGTTGGTGGCTACACCTTC
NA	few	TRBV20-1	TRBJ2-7	CSADSGVYEQYF	TGCAGTGCTGATTCGGGGGTCTACGAGCAGTACTTC
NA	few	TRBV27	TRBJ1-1	CASSLGVTGENTEAFF	TGTGCCAGCAGTTTAGGTGTGACAGGAGAGAACACTGAAGCTTTCTTT
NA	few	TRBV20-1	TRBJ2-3	CSASFRTTSTDTQYF	TGCAGTGCTAGTTTTCGGACTACTAGCACAGATACGCAGTATTTT
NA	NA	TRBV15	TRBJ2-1	CATSRYGRNNEQFF	TGTGCCACCAGCAGATATGGACGGAACAATGAGCAGTTCTTC
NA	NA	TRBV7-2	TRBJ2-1	CASSRRVGGGYNEQFF	TGTGCCAGCAGCCGCCGAGTGGGAGGGGGGTACAATGAGCAGTTCTTC
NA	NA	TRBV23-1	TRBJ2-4	CAPKGEGAKNIQYF	TGCGCCCCGAAGGGCGAAGGGGCCAAAAACATTCAGTACTTC
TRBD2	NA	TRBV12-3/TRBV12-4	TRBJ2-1	CASRSSGLAGGFSNEQFF	TGTGCCAGCAGGTCCTCGGGACTAGCGGGGGGGTTTTCCAATGAGCAGTTCTTC
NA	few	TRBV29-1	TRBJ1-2	CSAGRLIGDGYTF	TGCAGCGCTGGACGACTGATTGGGGATGGCTACACCTTC
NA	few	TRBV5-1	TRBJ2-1	CASSLGGYSSSYNEQFF	TGCGCCAGCAGCTTGGGAGGGTACTCGTCCTCTTACAATGAGCAGTTCTTC
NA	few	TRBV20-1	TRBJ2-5	CSARDLGHAEETQYF	TGCAGTGCTAGAGATCTTGGTCACGCGGAAGAGACCCAGTACTTC
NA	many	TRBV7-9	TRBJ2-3	CASSLLTADTQYF	TGTGCCAGCAGCTTACTTACCGCAGATACGCAGTATTTT
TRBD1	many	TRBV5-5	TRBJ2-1	CASSSELETGSRGEQFF	TGTGCCAGCAGCTCCGAACTAGAGACAGGGTCAAGGGGTGAGCAGTTCTTC
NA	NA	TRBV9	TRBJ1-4	CASSRIQETNEKLFF	TGTGCCAGCAGCAGAATCCAAGAAACTAATGAAAAACTGTTTTTT
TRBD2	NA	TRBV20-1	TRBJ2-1	CSARVGPVERERRGNEQFF	TGCAGTGCTAGAGTAGGCCCGGTGGAGCGGGAGAGACGGGGCAATGAGCAGTTCTTC